These 9 T cell receptor beta chains were all obtained from the same sample, sequenced in a study of blood T cell repertoires in COVID-19 (dated by TCRdb to 2020 to 2021). Receptor libraries were prepared by the immunoSEQ multiplex PCR assay. Held by TCRdb, this immuneACCESS table contains in-frame sequences only and omits some clones. Under half of the omission traces to an unresolved V gene where checked; the cause of the rest is unknown. Across this sample there are roughly 250,000 clones, with more than 85% seen only once. Approximately 1.7% of the sample belongs to the ten largest clones. Input material: PBMCs or T cells enriched from blood (not recorded which). The receptors originated from a woman aged 45 to 65 who had recovered from COVID-19.

This clone showed up just a few times. The chain couples TRBV10-2 to TRBJ1-1; 8 bases line up with TRBD1. The germline V gene encodes CDR1 WSHSY and CDR2 SAAADI. The CDR3 has 13 residues. The trim removed 10 bases at V and 7 bases at J, leaving 11 bases unmatched. The CDR3: CAIMDRDLGEAFF. The CDR3 nucleotides are TGCGCCATCATGGACAGGGATCTAGGTGAAGCTTTCTTT.

This sequence joins TRBV4-3 and TRBJ1-5; 7 nucleotides agree with TRBD1. The V and J ends lost 1 base and 3 bases, in that order; junction bases with no gene match: 9. This CDR3 is 17 amino acids long. From germline, CDR1 is LGHNA and CDR2 YSLEER. Here the CDR3 reads CASSQGLSGGYNQPQHF. The CDR3 DNA reads as TGCGCCAGCAGCCAAGGCCTCTCAGGGGGTTACAATCAGCCCCAGCATTTT.

This clone showed up just a few times. The chain's CDR3 is CASSRGGVGELFF. The DNA of the CDR3 is TGTGCCAGCAGCCGCGGCGGAGTTGGGGAGCTGTTTTTT. The rearrangement joins TRBV11-2 to TRBJ2-2; no clear D gene. The CDR3 length is 13 residues. V was clipped by 5 bases and J by 8 bases, with 12 bases between them. Germline V gives CDR1 SGHAT, CDR2 FQNNGV.

The chain couples TRBV7-9 to TRBJ2-1; a possible D gene is TRBD1 (5 bases). The V end lost 5 bases, the J end lost 4 bases, and 12 bases lay between the germline ends. Germline V gives CDR1 SEHNR, CDR2 FQNEAQ (reference sequence). The length of the CDR3 is 14 residues. This CDR3 is CASSPRVAYNEQFF. For the CDR3, the DNA is TGTGCCAGCAGCCCCAGGGTAGCATACAATGAGCAGTTCTTC.

The J gene is TRBJ1-3, the V gene TRBV28; TRBD1 aligns across 7 bases. Per the germline V gene, CDR1 is MDHEN and CDR2 is SYDVKM. The CDR3 spans 17 residues. The V and J ends lost 3 bases and 0 bases, in that order; junction bases with no gene match: 8. CDR3 bases: TGTGCCAGCAGTTTTAACAGGGGTCGTCTCTCTGGAAACACCATATATTTT. Its protein product is CASSFNRGRLSGNTIYF.

A single count supports this clone. The chain carries TRBV6-5 and TRBJ1-1; 7 positions agree with TRBD1. The CDR3 covers 14 residues. V lost 0 bases and J lost 4; bases outside the gene matches: 2. Germline loops: CDR1 MNHEY, CDR2 SVGAGI. The CDR3 coding sequence is TGTGCCAGCAGTTACTCGAAGGGGGCCACTGAAGCTTTCTTT. It encodes CASSYSKGATEAFF.

This clone was counted once. The chain uses TRBV18 and TRBJ2-1; 13 bases are a match to TRBD2. The CDR3 runs to 20 residues. V lost 3 bases, J lost 4 bases, and 15 bases stayed unmatched. Germline CDR1 and CDR2: KGHSH and LQKENI. The CDR3 loop reads CASSPYSTTSGRALYNEQFF. The CDR3 DNA follows: TGTGCCAGCTCACCCTACTCCACAACTAGCGGGAGGGCCCTTTACAATGAGCAGTTCTTC.

The genes are TRBV21-1 and TRBJ2-1; no DNA check was done on the table's D call, TRBD2. TRBV21-1 is a pseudogene. This CDR3 comprises 16 residues. Written as DNA, the CDR3 is TGTGCCAGCAGCTTTTCTCGACTCGAATCCTACAATGAGCAGTTCTTC. It yields the protein CASSFSRLESYNEQFF.

The CDR3 DNA reads TGTGCCATCAAGCAGACAGGTTTGGCGAACACTGAAGCTTTCTTT. Protein product: CAIKQTGLANTEAFF. This chain uses TRBV10-3 with TRBJ1-1, with a weak D call TRBD1 (6 bases). This CDR3 has 15 residues. Germline CDR1 is ENHRY and CDR2 is SYGVKD. Trimming stripped 7 bases from V and 1 base from J, with 16 bases between.